Sequencing of this TCR beta chain was carried out in a study of blood T cell repertoires in COVID-19 (dated by TCRdb to the early 2020s). About the investigation overall: Collaborator samples came from the United States, Italy and Spain and covered acute and convalescent phases of COVID-19. The repertoires were released in a freely available public database intended as a resource for research on the immune response to SARS-CoV-2. Where available, HLA class I and class II types were taken from metadata supplied by the sample provider and were not determined by assay-based typing. Samples were obtained from the ongoing ImmuneRACE study (first 160 participants) and from some 1,200 subjects provided by 6 global collaborators. Subjects who had been exposed to COVID-19, were actively infected with it, or had recovered from it provided the deeply sampled blood TCRbeta repertoires that made up the dataset. The material from the prospective study consisted of cDNA or gDNA derived from T cells, B-cell-depleted T cells, or PBMCs. Sample metadata almost always included a de-identified subject ID, COVID-19 status, age in years and sex. On the study overall, not on this receptor specifically: How much clinical and demographic metadata was included differed by source and by participant, and the metadata was provided uncurated.

Points on this clone: It lacks a known antigen. It has no much larger one-base neighbor in the sample; base qualities were not kept.

Its CDR3 holds 15 amino acids, cysteine through phenylalanine. Only the CDR3 DNA stays, 45 bases, in frame from base 1. According to the germline V gene, CDR1 reads MGHRA and CDR2 reads YSYEKL. V is cut back by 2 bases and J by 2 bases, with 6 bases in the junction unmatched. Each collaborating institution followed its own protocols to collect whole blood in K2EDTA tubes. For TCRbeta analysis, collaborators shipped samples in one of three forms: frozen whole blood, isolated PBMCs, or DNA extracted from either of those sample types. The immunoSEQ Assay, a bias-controlled multiplex PCR, was used to amplify TCRbeta CDR3 regions from genomic DNA. As for how the authors treated the data: The number of nucleated cells in each sample was estimated from the amplification of reference gene primers within the assay. Sequence reads were collapsed and filtered to measure the absolute abundance of every unique TCRbeta CDR3 rearrangement. Productive Simpson clonality was computed per sample as the square root of Simpson's diversity index over productive rearrangements. In TCRdb, the immuneACCESS table is reduced to in-frame sequences with V and J assigned. These tables do not hold every clone; where another copy was compared, an unresolved V gene accounts for under half, and the others remain unexplained. V, J and clone size reflect that table, while D and trimming were determined from the DNA. This sample gives tens of thousands of clones in total; just under 85% of them show up just once. The top ten constitute approximately 28% of the sample.

The TCR was taken from a man between 65 and 85 years old with acute or convalescent COVID-19. In this chain, TRBV4-1 is recombined with TRBJ2-7; 7 central bases correspond to TRBD2. The source material was peripheral blood. At the DNA level, the sequence is TGCGCCAGCAGCCAAACCCTAGCGGAAGCCTACGAGCAGTACTTC. Translated, this is CASSQTLAEAYEQYF.